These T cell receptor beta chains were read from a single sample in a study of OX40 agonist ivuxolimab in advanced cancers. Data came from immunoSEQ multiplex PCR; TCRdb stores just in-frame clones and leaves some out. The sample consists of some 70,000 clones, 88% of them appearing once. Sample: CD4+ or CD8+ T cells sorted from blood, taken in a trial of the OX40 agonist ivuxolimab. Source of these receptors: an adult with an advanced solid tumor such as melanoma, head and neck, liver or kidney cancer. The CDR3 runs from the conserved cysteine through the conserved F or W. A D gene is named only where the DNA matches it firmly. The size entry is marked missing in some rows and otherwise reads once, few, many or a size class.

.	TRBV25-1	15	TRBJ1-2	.	CASSEYNPRGYGYTF	TGTGCCAGCAGTGAATATAACCCCAGGGGCTATGGCTACACCTTC
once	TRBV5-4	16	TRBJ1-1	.	CASSADIRLGNTEAFF	TGTGCCAGCAGCGCTGACATAAGGTTAGGAAACACTGAAGCTTTCTTT
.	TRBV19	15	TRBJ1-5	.	CASSIPLAGHQPQHF	TGTGCCAGTAGTATTCCTCTGGCGGGGCATCAGCCCCAGCATTTT
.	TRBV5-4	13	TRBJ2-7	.	CASSLTATYEQYF	TGTGCCAGCAGCTTGACTGCCACCTACGAGCAGTACTTC
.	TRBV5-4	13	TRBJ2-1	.	CASSLAGGNEQFF	TGTGCCAGCAGCTTGGCTGGGGGCAATGAGCAGTTCTTC
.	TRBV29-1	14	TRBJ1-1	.	CSVGDRQGGSEAFF	TGCAGCGTTGGAGATAGGCAGGGTGGCTCTGAAGCTTTCTTT
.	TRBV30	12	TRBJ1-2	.	CAWSDAGDGYTF	TGTGCCTGGAGTGATGCAGGGGATGGCTACACCTTC
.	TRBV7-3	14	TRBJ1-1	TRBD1	CASSFSAGGTEAFF	TGTGCCAGCAGCTTTTCCGCAGGGGGCACTGAAGCTTTCTTT
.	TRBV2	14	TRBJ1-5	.	CASSAQGPPQPQHF	TGTGCCAGCAGTGCCCAGGGCCCCCCTCAGCCCCAGCATTTT
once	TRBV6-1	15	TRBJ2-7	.	CASSIKGENTYEQYF	TGTGCCAGCAGCATAAAAGGGGAAAATACCTACGAGCAGTACTTC
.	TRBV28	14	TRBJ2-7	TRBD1	CASSPTGGSYEQYF	TGTGCCAGCAGTCCCACAGGGGGCTCCTACGAGCAGTACTTC
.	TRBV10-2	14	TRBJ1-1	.	CASSEYRVNTEAFF	TGCGCCAGCAGTGAATATCGGGTAAACACTGAAGCTTTCTTT
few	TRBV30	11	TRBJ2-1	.	CAWSLASEQFF	TGTGCCTGGAGTCTAGCCTCTGAGCAGTTCTTC
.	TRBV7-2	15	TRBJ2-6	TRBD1	CASSDDRAGANVLTF	TGTGCCAGCAGCGACGACAGGGCTGGGGCCAACGTCCTGACTTTC
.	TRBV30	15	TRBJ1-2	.	CAWSVSEAGPYGYTF	TGTGCCTGGAGTGTAAGCGAGGCAGGTCCCTATGGCTACACCTTC
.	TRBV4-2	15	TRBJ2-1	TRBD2	CASSHSGRAANEQFF	TGTGCCAGCAGCCATAGCGGGAGGGCCGCCAATGAGCAGTTCTTC
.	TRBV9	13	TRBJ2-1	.	CASSLTGDNEQFF	TGTGCCAGCAGCCTCACAGGAGACAATGAGCAGTTCTTC
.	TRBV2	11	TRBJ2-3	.	CASRDRDTQYF	TGTGCCAGCAGGGATAGGGATACGCAGTATTTT
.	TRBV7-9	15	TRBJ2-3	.	CASSLTLGGLDTQYF	TGTGCCAGCAGCTTAACTCTGGGGGGCCTAGATACGCAGTATTTT
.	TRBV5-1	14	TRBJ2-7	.	CASSLTLGRYEQYF	TGCGCCAGCAGCTTGACCCTAGGGAGGTACGAGCAGTACTTC
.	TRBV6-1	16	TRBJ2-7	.	CASSDRGHREGYEQYF	TGTGCCAGCAGTGACCGGGGACATAGGGAGGGGTACGAGCAGTACTTC